These 22 T cell receptor beta chains share one sample of origin, sequenced in a study of cytomegalovirus exposure and HLA in healthy donors. A multiplex PCR was run with 60 Vbeta primers and 13 Jbeta primers. Only in-frame clones appear in the TCRdb table, and some are missing; sequencing was by immunoSEQ multiplex PCR. Of 130,000 or so clones listed, 72% are singletons. What was sequenced was PBMCs. These receptors came from a man over 45 in good health and CMV-seropositive.

This chain connects TRBV6-1 to TRBJ2-7, with 8 positions matching TRBD1. The CDR3 length is 15 residues. From germline, CDR1 is MNHNS and CDR2 SASEGT. Trimming at V came to 6 bases and at J to 1 base, leaving 8 bases not matched to a gene. The CDR3 sequence: CASRSGTGLSYEQYF. In nucleotides, the CDR3 is TGTGCCAGCAGATCCGGGACAGGATTATCCTACGAGCAGTACTTC.

The genes are TRBV9 and TRBJ1-1, with 7 bases matching TRBD1. Germline V gives CDR1 SGDLS, CDR2 YYNGEE. This CDR3 has 15 amino acids. The trim removed 3 bases at V and 1 base at J, leaving 6 bases unmatched. CDR3 nucleotides: TGTGCCAGCAGCGACGACAGGGCGGGGAACACTGAAGCTTTCTTT. Its protein product is CASSDDRAGNTEAFF.

The chain joins TRBV11-3 to TRBJ2-5; no firm D call. Between the trimmed V and J ends, which lost 4 bases and 4 bases, there was a span of 7 bases. Per the germline V gene, CDR1 is SGHNT and CDR2 is YENEEA. The CDR3 covers 12 residues. Written as DNA, the CDR3 is TGTGCCAGCAGCTCCGGCGGAGAGACCCAGTACTTC. Its translation is CASSSGGETQYF.

The chain has TRBV19 and TRBJ2-5; 7 bases match TRBD1. The CDR3 consists of 16 residues. Germline assignment: CDR1 LNHDA and CDR2 SQIVND (reference sequence). The J segment lost 4 bases and the V segment lost 3 bases, leaving 11 bases of the junction unmatched. In DNA, the CDR3 is TGTGCCAGTAGTATCACTACAGGGGTTGGTGGAGAGACCCAGTACTTC. The encoded protein is CASSITTGVGGETQYF.

CDR3 DNA: TGTGCCAGCAGACTTACTAGGGACTATGGCTACACCTTC. Translation: CASRLTRDYGYTF. The chain recombines TRBV6-5 with TRBJ1-2; D ambiguous. This CDR3 spans 13 amino acids. Germline V gives CDR1 MNHEY, CDR2 SVGAGI. Trimming took 6 bases from V and 3 from J, leaving 11 bases between them.

V usage is TRBV9 and J usage is TRBJ2-5, with D maybe TRBD2 (6 bases). V lost 6 bases, J lost 5 bases, and 20 bases lay in between. CDR1 SGDLS and CDR2 YYNGEE come from the germline V gene. This CDR3 region has 15 residues. CDR3: CASTPGGTSRETQYF. The CDR3, as DNA: TGTGCCAGCACCCCCGGAGGAACTAGCCGGGAGACCCAGTACTTC. The complete variable domain, with remaining parts taken from reference TRBV9 and TRBJ2-5, reads DSGVTQTPKHLITATGQRVTLRCSPRSGDLSVYWYQQSLDQGLQFLIQYYNGEERAKGNILERFSAQQFPDLHSELNLSSLELGDSALYFCASTPGGTSRETQYFGPGTRLLVL.

V usage is TRBV9 and J usage is TRBJ2-1, with 7 bases that match TRBD2. Losses at the gene ends were 0 bases for V and 4 bases for J; bases not matched to a gene: 13. Germline assignment: CDR1 SGDLS and CDR2 YYNGEE. The CDR3 has 18 residues. The CDR3 region is CASSVEPLSGYGYNEQFF. The DNA of the CDR3 is TGTGCCAGCAGCGTAGAGCCTCTTAGCGGGTACGGTTACAATGAGCAGTTCTTC. Supplemented by reference TRBV9 and TRBJ2-1, the full variable domain reads DSGVTQTPKHLITATGQRVTLRCSPRSGDLSVYWYQQSLDQGLQFLIQYYNGEERAKGNILERFSAQQFPDLHSELNLSSLELGDSALYFCASSVEPLSGYGYNEQFFGPGTRLTVL.

The chain recombines TRBV5-6 with TRBJ2-7, with D possibly being TRBD2 (6 bases). V dropped 1 base and J dropped 3 bases, with 14 bases sitting between them. This CDR3 has 15 amino acids. The germline gives CDR1 SGHDT, CDR2 YYEEEE. CDR3 sequence (DNA): TGTGCCAGCAGCTTGAGGCGTCGGGGGTTCTACGAGCAGTACTTC. This gives the protein CASSLRRRGFYEQYF.

The CDR3 sequence: CASSSGTGGVIGADTQYF. In DNA form, the CDR3 reads TGCGCCAGCAGCTCAGGGACAGGGGGAGTTATAGGGGCAGATACGCAGTATTTT. This chain uses TRBV5-1 with TRBJ2-3, with 11 bases aligning to TRBD1. Germline values: CDR1 SGHRS, CDR2 YFSETQ. CDR3 length: 18 residues. The V gene end was trimmed by 3 bases and the J gene end by 4 bases; junction bases not matched to a gene: 13.

This clone was counted between two and nine times. The J gene is TRBJ2-5, the V gene TRBV2; the D gene is possibly TRBD1 (6 bases). The end of the DNA fits TRBJ2-7 better, so the J call may be wrong. Germline-derived CDR1 and CDR2 are SNHLY and FYNNEI. This CDR3 has 15 residues. Here the CDR3 DNA reads TGTGCCAGCAGTGAAGGATCAGGGGCCAAGTACGAGCAGTACTTC. This translates into CASSEGSGAKYEQYF.

The DNA of the CDR3 is TGTGCCAGCAGTGTAACAGGGACAACTAATGAAAAACTGTTTTTT. The encoded protein is CASSVTGTTNEKLFF. V gene TRBV2 combines with J gene TRBJ1-4; D might be TRBD1 (6 bases). The CDR3 is made up of 15 amino acids. CDR1 is SNHLY and CDR2 is FYNNEI in the germline V gene. Trimming removed 4 bases from V and 0 bases from J, with 9 bases in between.

This sequence joins TRBV9 and TRBJ2-1; no clear D. Germline V gene lookup returns CDR1 SGDLS and CDR2 YYNGEE. Deletions cut 0 bases from V and 0 bases from J, with 10 bases between. The CDR3 is 16 residues long. The CDR3 bases are TGTGCCAGCAGCGTAGGCCAGCGTCCCTCCTACAATGAGCAGTTCTTC. Encoded protein: CASSVGQRPSYNEQFF.

The genes are TRBV6-6 and TRBJ1-2; 10 positions agree with TRBD1. Germline-derived CDR1 and CDR2 are MNHNY and SVGAGI (reference sequence). V gave up 5 bases and J gave up 6 bases; unmatched junction bases: 6. This CDR3 contains 14 residues. The CDR3 region is CASSTTGGRDGYTF. The CDR3 DNA reads as TGTGCCAGCAGTACGACAGGGGGCAGGGATGGCTACACCTTC.

This chain uses TRBV14 with TRBJ2-7; TRBD2 matches at 15 bases. The V gene end was trimmed by 0 bases and the J gene end by 3 bases; junction bases not matched to a gene: 6. CDR1 and CDR2 from the germline V gene are SGHDN and FVKESK. The CDR3 extends over 18 amino acids. The CDR3 DNA is TGTGCCAGCAGCCAAGAGCTCGGGACTAGCGGGAGGTTCTACGAGCAGTACTTC. Translating gives CASSQELGTSGRFYEQYF.

The chain couples TRBV19 to TRBJ2-6, with TRBD1 matching over 9 bases. CDR1 is LNHDA and CDR2 is SQIVND in the germline V gene (reference sequence). Unmatched junction bases numbered 5, after V lost 5 bases and J lost 0 bases. The length of the CDR3 is 17 residues. The CDR3 DNA is TGTGCCAGTAGTCCTGGGACAGGGTCCTCTGGGGCCAACGTCCTGACTTTC. It codes for CASSPGTGSSGANVLTF.

The V call is TRBV12-5, the J call TRBJ1-2; D remains unclear. The CDR3 loop spans 14 amino acids. Deletions cut 1 base from V and 7 bases from J, with 13 bases between. Germline V lookup: CDR1 LGHNT, CDR2 FRNRAP. CDR3 region: CASGLATARIGYTF. As DNA, the CDR3 is TGTGCTAGTGGTTTGGCCACAGCCCGAATTGGCTACACCTTC.

The CDR3 is CASSDRDTGELFF. The DNA of the CDR3 is TGTGCCAGCAGTGACCGGGACACCGGGGAGCTGTTTTTT. The chain employs TRBV25-1 and TRBJ2-2; no firm D call. The CDR3 has 13 residues. CDR1 is MGHDK and CDR2 is SYGVNS in the germline V gene. V lost 3 bases and J lost 3, with 5 bases in between.

The V gene is TRBV13, the J gene TRBJ2-2; 10 bases fit TRBD1. Germline V lookup: CDR1 PRHDT, CDR2 FYEKMQ (reference sequence). V lost 5 bases, J lost 6 bases, and 9 bases stayed unmatched. This CDR3 comprises 16 residues. The DNA for the CDR3 is TGTGCCAGCAGCGTGGGACAGGGGATTGGGGCCGGGGAGCTGTTTTTT. Its translation is CASSVGQGIGAGELFF.

This chain joins TRBV6-5 and TRBJ2-7; D possibly corresponds to TRBD1 (6 bases). V gave up 4 bases and J gave up 4 bases, with 20 bases separating them. Per the germline V gene, CDR1 is MNHEY and CDR2 is SVGAGI. The CDR3 runs to 16 residues. The chain's CDR3 is CASSFGQPLLGYEQYF. CDR3 nucleotide sequence: TGTGCCAGCAGTTTTGGACAGCCACTCTTGGGGTACGAGCAGTACTTC.

The chain couples TRBV7-2 to TRBJ2-1, with a weak D call TRBD2 (7 bases). CDR1 and CDR2 (germline): SGHTA, FQGNSA. The CDR3 is 14 residues long. Trimming left V 7 bases short and J 8 bases short, with 18 bases between. CDR3 DNA sequence: TGTGCCAGCAAGGGGGGGGTAGCGCGGGATGAGCAGTTCTTC. This sequence encodes CASKGGVARDEQFF.

The V and J genes are TRBV19 and TRBJ1-6; D call uncertain. The V gene lost 3 bases and the J gene lost 6 bases, with 12 bases spanning the gap. The germline V gene has CDR1 LNHDA and CDR2 SQIVND (reference sequence). The CDR3 extends over 15 amino acids. The chain's CDR3 is CASSIGSEINSPLHF. The CDR3 coding sequence is TGTGCCAGTAGTATCGGGTCAGAAATTAATTCACCCCTCCACTTT.

The chain recombines TRBV7-8 with TRBJ2-5; tentative D call: TRBD2 (5 bases). CDR1 is SGHVS and CDR2 is FQNEAQ in the germline V gene. The CDR3 has 13 amino acids. With 0 bases removed from V and 5 bases from J, the gap between germline ends came to 7 bases. The CDR3, as DNA: TGTGCCAGCAGCTTAGCGGGAGTGGAGACCCAGTACTTC. Amino acids: CASSLAGVETQYF.